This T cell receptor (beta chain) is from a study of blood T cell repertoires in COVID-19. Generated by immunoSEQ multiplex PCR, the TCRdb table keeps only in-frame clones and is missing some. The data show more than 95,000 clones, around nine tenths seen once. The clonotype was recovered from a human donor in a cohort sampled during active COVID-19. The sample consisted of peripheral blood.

CDR3 in amino acids: CASSHDRAAREQYF. CDR3 sequence (DNA): TGTGCCAGCAGCCATGACAGGGCAGCCCGCGAGCAGTACTTC. The chain carries TRBV7-9 and TRBJ2-7; 7 bases are shared with TRBD1. Unmatched junction bases numbered 10, after V lost 5 bases and J lost 6 bases. The germline CDR1 and CDR2 sequences are SEHNR and FQNEAQ (reference sequence). The CDR3 is made up of 14 amino acids.